This T cell receptor beta chain originates from a study of Ad26.COV2.S vaccination and SARS-CoV-2 variants. Remarks on this clone: Its antigen is unidentified.

Regarding treatment: some 20 received Ad26.COV2.S at low or high dose, single or two shots; about five received placebo; per-sample allocation not given. All samples were drawn on day 63, counting from the first vaccine or placebo injection. Within Boston, the person who donated was an adult of 18-55 years. Wuhan-strain SARS-CoV-2 spike was expressed by the Ad26 vector that made up the vaccine. The CDR3 consists of 14 residues. Trimming removed 2 bases from V and 4 bases from J, with 11 bases in between. Germline assignment: CDR1 MDHEN and CDR2 SYDVKM. Measured with immunoSEQ multiplex PCR; TCRdb has only the in-frame clones, and not every one. The top ten clones hold approximately 4% of a sample with about 420,000 clones, roughly 90% of them seen once. Study-level findings and limits: Reports say spike-specific CD8+ and CD4+ T cell responses covered substantial breadth after vaccination. The TCR breadth and depth analyses may have understated or missed part of the total T cell responses.

The sample here was peripheral blood, taken in a trial of Ad26.COV2.S vaccine versus placebo. The chain is built from TRBV28 and TRBJ1-1, with D tentatively TRBD1 (5 bases). The TCR sequence derives from a person between 18 and 60 years old who received the Ad26.COV2.S COVID-19 vaccine or a placebo. This CDR3 reads CASSLLDRRTEAFF. CDR3 coding DNA: TGTGCCAGCAGTTTACTCGACAGACGCACTGAAGCTTTCTTT.